A selection of T cell receptor beta chains follows, all from one sample in a study of blood T cell repertoires in COVID-19. Repertoires were generated with immunoSEQ multiplex PCR, while TCRdb's copy carries only in-frame clones and drops some. The table records tens of thousands of clones, roughly 78% of them present only once. Sequenced: peripheral blood. These receptors all stem from a man aged 50 or older with active or convalescent COVID-19. CDR3s include the opening cysteine and the closing phenylalanine or tryptophan. D genes are given only for firm matches. A clone size is listed for some rows: how often the clone was seen (once, few, many), or a class if it is expanded.

>TRBD1|-|TRBV24-1|TRBJ1-3
CATSDAGTGGAGGNTIYF
TGTGCCACCAGTGATGCCGGGACAGGGGGCGCGGGAGGAAACACCATATATTTT
>TRBD1|-|TRBV9|TRBJ2-1
CASSASGTGINEQFF
TGTGCCAGCAGCGCATCCGGGACAGGGATCAATGAGCAGTTCTTC
>-|-|TRBV18|TRBJ2-1
CASSPQTDLIIYNEQFF
TGTGCCAGCTCACCTCAGACAGATTTGATAATATACAATGAGCAGTTCTTC
>TRBD1|-|TRBV27|TRBJ1-4
CASRKPGQGYEKLFF
TGTGCCAGCAGAAAGCCGGGACAGGGGTATGAAAAACTGTTTTTT
>TRBD1|-|TRBV28|TRBJ1-5
CASSTGQGRQPQHF
TGTGCCAGCAGCACGGGACAGGGAAGGCAGCCCCAGCATTTT
>-|-|TRBV19|TRBJ1-4
CASSIQGTTNEKLFF
TGTGCCAGTAGTATACAGGGAACAACTAATGAAAAACTGTTTTTT
>TRBD1|-|TRBV19|TRBJ2-2
CASSITGGIGDTGELFF
TGTGCCAGTAGTATCACAGGGGGCATAGGGGACACCGGGGAGCTGTTTTTT
>-|-|TRBV10-3|TRBJ2-7
CAISADSYEQYF
TGTGCCATCAGTGCGGACAGCTACGAGCAGTACTTC
>-|-|TRBV6-5|TRBJ2-6
CASRREISGANVLTF
TGTGCCAGCAGACGGGAGATCTCTGGGGCCAACGTCCTGACTTTC
>-|few|TRBV18|TRBJ1-1
CASSPNSQGEAFF
TGTGCCAGCTCACCGAACTCACAGGGTGAAGCTTTCTTT
>TRBD1|-|TRBV29-1|TRBJ1-2
CSVVIGGGGYTF
TGCAGCGTTGTAATAGGGGGCGGCGGCTACACCTTC
>-|once|TRBV4-1|TRBJ1-4
CASSENGGGNEKLFF
TGCGCCAGCAGCGAAAATGGGGGGGGGAATGAAAAACTGTTTTTT
>-|-|TRBV15|TRBJ1-4
CATSRDINEKLFF
TGTGCCACCAGCAGAGATATTAATGAAAAACTGTTTTTT
>TRBD1|-|TRBV7-8|TRBJ1-4
CASSLQGALGSNEKLFF
TGTGCCAGCAGCTTACAGGGGGCGCTTGGTTCTAATGAAAAACTGTTTTTT
>TRBD2|-|TRBV24-1|TRBJ2-1
CATSDPGRGGDNEQFF
TGTGCCACCAGTGATCCCGGGAGGGGTGGAGACAATGAGCAGTTCTTC